This T cell receptor (beta chain) was obtained from a study of shared clonotypes between healthy human individuals. Study-wide context: Samples came from a couple of female and a few male donors aged 18 to 49.

Naivety among CD8 cells was defined by CD45RO negativity and positive CCR7 selection, thereby excluding terminally differentiated effector memory CD45RA+ cells. With respect to this clone: At one end, the junction sequence differs from germline, possibly due to a read error.

CDR1 is SGHNT, CDR2 YYREEE, per germline (reference sequence). The CDR3 is 11 amino acids. Assay execution took place at the deep level. The protocol was immunoSEQ multiplex PCR, while the TCRdb copy is restricted to in-frame clones and leaves out a portion. The sample consists of 650,000 to 800,000 clones, 92% of them appearing once. Sequencing used naive CD8+ T cells sorted from blood. The sequence was collected from a man in his thirties or forties in good health. The chain combines TRBV5-4 with TRBJ2-7; D remains ambiguous. The CDR3 DNA sequence: TGTGCCAGCAGCTTGGGAGGCCTCAGAAACTTC. This codes for CASSLGGLRNF.